Reported below is one T cell receptor (beta chain). This specimen belongs to a study of cytomegalovirus exposure and HLA in healthy donors. The PCR used 60 Vbeta and 13 Jbeta primers. The method was immunoSEQ multiplex PCR; TCRdb's version includes in-frame clones alone and lacks a portion of them. Of more than 90,000 clones listed, 65% to 80% were seen once; the top ten hold around 7%. Among the donors, all were healthy bone marrow donors. This CDR3 contains 12 residues. V trimming: 5 bases; J trimming: 4 bases; junction bases outside the gene matches: 3. The germline V gene has CDR1 GTSNPN and CDR2 SVGIG (reference sequence).

The chain joins TRBV30 to TRBJ1-2, with 8 bases identical to TRBD1. This sequence was found in a middle-aged man in good health and CMV-seropositive. Sequencing used PBMCs. The CDR3 nucleotides are TGTGCCTGGGTGGACAGGGCCTATGGCTACACCTTC. This gives the protein CAWVDRAYGYTF.